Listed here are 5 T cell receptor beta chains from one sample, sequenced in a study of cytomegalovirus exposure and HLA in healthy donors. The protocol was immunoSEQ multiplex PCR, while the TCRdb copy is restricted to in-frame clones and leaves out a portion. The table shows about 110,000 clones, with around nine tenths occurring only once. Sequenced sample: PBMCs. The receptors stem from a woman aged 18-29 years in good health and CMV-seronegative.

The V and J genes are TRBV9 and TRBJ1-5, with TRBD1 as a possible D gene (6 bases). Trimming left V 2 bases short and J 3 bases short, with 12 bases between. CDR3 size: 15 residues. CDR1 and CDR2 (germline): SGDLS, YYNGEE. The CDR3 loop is CASSVQGTINQPQHF. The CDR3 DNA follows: TGTGCCAGCAGCGTCCAGGGGACCATCAATCAGCCCCAGCATTTT.

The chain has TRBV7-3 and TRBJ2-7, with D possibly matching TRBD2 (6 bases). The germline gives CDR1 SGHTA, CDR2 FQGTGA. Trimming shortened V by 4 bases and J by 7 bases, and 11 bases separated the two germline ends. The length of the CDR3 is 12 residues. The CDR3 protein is CASSSVGGEQYF. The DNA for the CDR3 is TGTGCCAGCAGCTCCGTTGGGGGGGAGCAGTACTTC.

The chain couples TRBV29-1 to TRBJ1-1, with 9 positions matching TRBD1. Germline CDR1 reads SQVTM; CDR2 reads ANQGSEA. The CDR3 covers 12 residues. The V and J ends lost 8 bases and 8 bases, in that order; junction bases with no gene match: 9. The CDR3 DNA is TGCAGCATTGGGACAGGGTCTCTGGAAGCTTTCTTT. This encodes CSIGTGSLEAFF.

As DNA, the CDR3 is TGTGCCAGCAGTACGCTGCGGGAAGAGACCCAGTACTTC. It translates to CASSTLREETQYF. The gene calls are TRBV27 and TRBJ2-5, with D perhaps TRBD2 (5 bases). CDR3 length: 13 amino acids. Germline values: CDR1 MNHEY, CDR2 SMNVEV (reference sequence). Deletions cut 5 bases from V and 3 bases from J, with 10 bases between.

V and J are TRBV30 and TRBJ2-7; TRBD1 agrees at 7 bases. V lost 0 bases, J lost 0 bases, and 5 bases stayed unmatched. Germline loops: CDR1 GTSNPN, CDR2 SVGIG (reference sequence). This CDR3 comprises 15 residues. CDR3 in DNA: TGTGCCTGGAGTGTAAGGGGACAGTACTCCTACGAGCAGTACTTC. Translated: CAWSVRGQYSYEQYF.